This T cell receptor (beta chain) was captured by sequencing in a study of OX40 agonist ivuxolimab in advanced cancers. Study as a whole: The dose of intravenous ivuxolimab that patients received every 2 weeks ranged from 0.01 to 10 mg/kg. Hepatocellular carcinoma, melanoma, renal cell or head and neck cancer occurred in dose-escalation patients. Treatment received earlier with anti-PD-1, anti-PD-L1 or anti-CTLA-4 agents was allowed, and more than 30% had some.

CDR1 is KGHSH, CDR2 LQKENI, per germline. The germline V and J ends were trimmed by 6 bases and 0 bases, with 17 bases remaining between them. The CDR3 is 16 residues long. Repertoires were generated with immunoSEQ multiplex PCR, while TCRdb's copy carries only in-frame clones and drops some. There are 55,000 to 60,000 clones in the sample; roughly four fifths occur only once, and 0.75% to 0.8% lies in the top ten. This clone has a handful of counts. This TCR derives from an adult with an advanced solid tumor such as melanoma, head and neck, liver or kidney cancer. The sequencing used CD4+ or CD8+ T cells sorted from blood, collected in a trial of the OX40 agonist ivuxolimab. The chain links TRBV18 to TRBJ1-2; D is perhaps TRBD1 (5 bases). The CDR3 nucleotides are TGTGCCAGCTCCCCCGACGGGGGGGGGACTAACTATGGCTACACCTTC. This gives the protein CASSPDGGGTNYGYTF.